These T cell receptor beta chains were read from a single sample in a study of neurological immune-mediated disorders. TCRdb called the 5' RACE reads again in MiXCR, with one record for every CDR3 protein. The sample has approximately 87,000 distinct CDR3 sequences, approximately 14% seen once. Sample: PBMCs. These receptors were obtained from a woman between 45 and 65 years old in good health. Each CDR3 is given with its conserved first and last residue. The D gene is left open where the match is weak. Only some rows state a clone size, as once, few, many or a class for expanded clones.

v_gene	abundance	j_gene	d_gene	CDR3aa	CDR3nt
TRBV20-1	many	TRBJ2-2	.	CSARDGYRASNTGELFF	TGCAGTGCTAGAGATGGCTACAGGGCCTCGAACACCGGGGAGCTGTTTTTT
TRBV12-3/TRBV12-4	many	TRBJ2-7	.	CASSFFGEQYF	TGTGCCAGCAGTTTCTTTGGGGAGCAGTACTTC
TRBV7-2	few	TRBJ1-6	.	CASSLYGDSPLHF	TGTGCCAGCAGCTTATACGGCGACTCACCCCTCCACTTT
TRBV15	many	TRBJ2-7	.	CATSRLRTPEGYEQYF	TGTGCCACCAGCAGATTAAGGACGCCAGAAGGGTACGAGCAGTACTTC
TRBV6-4	many	TRBJ1-6	.	CASSFSSYNSPLHF	TGTGCCAGCAGCTTTAGCTCCTATAATTCACCCCTCCACTTT
TRBV10-3	many	TRBJ2-1	TRBD2	CAISELGTSGRAYNEQFF	TGTGCCATCAGTGAATTAGGGACTAGCGGGAGAGCCTACAATGAGCAGTTCTTC
TRBV28	.	TRBJ2-5	.	CASSSRGQETQYF	TGTGCCAGCAGTAGCAGGGGCCAAGAGACCCAGTACTTC
TRBV5-1	many	TRBJ2-1	TRBD2	CASSLVAGDVGNEQFF	TGCGCCAGCAGCTTGGTAGCGGGAGACGTGGGCAATGAGCAGTTCTTC
TRBV20-1	many	TRBJ1-6	.	CSATPLGAGVPLHF	TGCAGTGCTACCCCGCTCGGGGCGGGGGTTCCCCTCCACTTT
TRBV12-3/TRBV12-4	many	TRBJ2-5	TRBD2	CASSSLDRGGAQYF	TGTGCCAGCAGTTCTCTTGACCGGGGAGGGGCCCAGTACTTC
TRBV5-1	many	TRBJ2-3	.	CASSGGGLTDTQYF	TGCGCCAGCTCCGGAGGGGGCCTCACAGATACGCAGTATTTT
TRBV5-1	few	TRBJ2-7	TRBD2	CASSAGLAGAWGEQYF	TGCGCCAGCAGCGCAGGACTAGCGGGAGCATGGGGTGAGCAGTACTTC
TRBV12-3/TRBV12-4	.	TRBJ2-4	TRBD2	CASSSGTSGEINIQYF	TGTGCCAGCAGCTCAGGGACTAGCGGGGAGATTAACATTCAGTACTTC
TRBV6-6	many	TRBJ2-1	TRBD2	CASSQGLSYNEQFF	TGTGCCAGCAGCCAGGGACTATCCTACAATGAGCAGTTCTTC
TRBV5-6	many	TRBJ2-3	.	CASSPQASPDTQYF	TGTGCCAGCAGCCCCCAGGCTAGCCCCGATACGCAGTATTTT
TRBV2	many	TRBJ2-2	.	CASSYSGNTGELFF	TGTGCCAGCAGTTACAGCGGGAACACCGGGGAGCTGTTTTTT
TRBV7-2	many	TRBJ1-1	.	CASSLGINTEAFF	TGTGCCAGCAGCTTAGGGATTAACACTGAAGCTTTCTTT
TRBV20-1	many	TRBJ1-2	.	CSARESGRGNYGYTF	TGCAGTGCTAGAGAGAGTGGCAGGGGTAACTATGGCTACACCTTC
TRBV12-3/TRBV12-4	many	TRBJ2-1	.	CASVWTYEQFF	TGTGCCAGCGTTTGGACCTATGAGCAGTTCTTC
TRBV14	.	TRBJ2-5	TRBD1	CASSPLTGARETQYF	TGTGCCAGCAGCCCATTAACAGGGGCGAGGGAGACCCAGTACTTC
TRBV5-1	many	TRBJ2-6	.	CASTLQGGANVLTF	TGCGCCAGCACCTTGCAGGGTGGGGCCAACGTCCTGACTTTC
TRBV12-3/TRBV12-4	many	TRBJ1-5	.	CASSLELYSNQPQHF	TGTGCCAGCAGTTTGGAGTTATATAGCAATCAGCCCCAGCATTTT